Shown below are 32 T cell receptor beta chains from a single sample sequenced in a study of cytomegalovirus exposure and HLA in healthy donors. The primer mix had 60 Vbeta and 13 Jbeta primers. Sequenced by immunoSEQ multiplex PCR; TCRdb stores in-frame clones only, minus some. The sample carries 80,000 to 100,000 clones, about 80% recorded once. Sequenced material: PBMCs. Receptors originate from a man between 40 and 49 years old in good health and CMV-seronegative.

The chain recombines TRBV10-3 with TRBJ2-2; D possibly corresponds to TRBD2 (6 bases). V shed 7 bases and J shed 4 bases, with 16 bases lying between them. This CDR3 region has 15 residues. CDR1 and CDR2 from the germline V gene are ENHRY and SYGVKD. In DNA, the CDR3 is TGTGCCATCAAGGGGCAGGGAGGCTTCACCGGGGAGCTGTTTTTT. It yields the protein CAIKGQGGFTGELFF.

This clone occurred once. This chain connects TRBV9 to TRBJ2-3, with 10 bases identical to TRBD1. Trimming removed 4 bases from V and 3 bases from J; junction bases left unmatched: 8. CDR1 and CDR2 from the germline V gene are SGDLS and YYNGEE. CDR3 length: 16 residues. As DNA, the CDR3 is TGTGCCAGCAGCACCCAGGACAGGGGGGAAACAGATACGCAGTATTTT. Its translation: CASSTQDRGETDTQYF.

J is TRBJ1-1 and V is TRBV7-3, with D possibly TRBD1 on 5 matching bases. Per the germline V gene, CDR1 is SGHTA and CDR2 is FQGTGA. V lost 0 bases and J 0 bases, leaving 8 bases between the germline ends. The CDR3 spans 15 residues. Here the CDR3 DNA reads TGTGCCAGCAGCTTAACGGCAGGGCTGAACACTGAAGCTTTCTTT. It specifies CASSLTAGLNTEAFF.

This clone was found a few times. This chain links TRBV2 with TRBJ1-1; the match to TRBD1 covers 10 bases. V lost 4 bases and J lost 0; bases outside the gene matches: 5. The germline V gene has CDR1 SNHLY and CDR2 FYNNEI. This CDR3 region has 16 residues. The CDR3, as DNA: TGTGCCAGCAGTGTAGGACAGGGGGTCATGAACACTGAAGCTTTCTTT. It is translated as CASSVGQGVMNTEAFF.

V usage is TRBV27 and J usage is TRBJ2-7, with D unresolved. V was pared by 8 bases and J by 8 bases, with 19 bases between. CDR3 size: 13 residues. Germline CDR1 reads MNHEY; CDR2 reads SMNVEV (reference sequence). CDR3 region: CASHENSLGKQYF. Written as DNA, the CDR3 is TGTGCCAGCCACGAAAACAGCCTTGGCAAGCAGTACTTC.

The V and J genes are TRBV7-2 and TRBJ2-7; D perhaps matches TRBD1 (6 bases). CDR1 and CDR2 (germline): SGHTA, FQGNSA. The CDR3 contains 15 residues. Trimming cost V 5 bases and J 1 base, with 15 bases left between them. CDR3: CASSLGGGQSYEQYF. The CDR3 region has the DNA TGTGCCAGCAGCCTAGGCGGAGGACAGTCCTACGAGCAGTACTTC. Full variable domain (missing parts from reference TRBV7-2 and TRBJ2-7): GAGVSQSPSNKVTEKGKDVELRCDPISGHTALYWYRQSLGQGLEFLIYFQGNSAPDKSGLPSDRFSAERTGGSVSTLTIQRTQQEDSAVYLCASSLGGGQSYEQYFGPGTRLTVT.

The chain employs TRBV10-2 and TRBJ1-1; 9 bases align to TRBD1. CDR3 length: 12 amino acids. With V trimmed by 5 bases and J by 8 bases, 3 bases remained unmatched. In germline, CDR1 is WSHSY, CDR2 SAAADI. The CDR3, as DNA: TGCGCCAGCAGTCCGGGACAGGGCGAAGCTTTCTTT. This encodes CASSPGQGEAFF.

The chain recombines TRBV5-5 with TRBJ2-7; 13 nucleotides match TRBD2. Trimming removed 2 bases from V and 2 bases from J; junction bases left unmatched: 7. This CDR3 is 17 amino acids long. The germline CDR1 and CDR2 sequences are SGHKS and YYEKEE (reference sequence). The chain's CDR3 is CASSFGTSGIGTYEQYF. The CDR3 DNA reads TGTGCCAGCAGCTTCGGGACTAGCGGGATTGGAACCTACGAGCAGTACTTC.

This CDR3 reads CASSSAGLRGYTF. DNA of the CDR3: TGCGCCAGCAGCTCCGCCGGACTGCGTGGCTACACCTTC. This chain connects TRBV5-1 to TRBJ1-2; D is ambiguous. V shed 3 bases and J shed 7 bases, with 13 bases lying between them. This CDR3 has 13 residues. CDR1 SGHRS and CDR2 YFSETQ come from the germline V gene.

V gene TRBV7-6 combines with J gene TRBJ2-5; D ambiguous. Trimming removed 1 base at V and 3 bases at J, with 6 bases between. The CDR3 runs to 13 residues. CDR1 is SGHVS and CDR2 is FNYEAQ in the germline V gene. In DNA, the CDR3 is TGTGCCAGCAGCTTAGGAGATAAAGAGACCCAGTACTTC. It encodes CASSLGDKETQYF.

The rearrangement uses TRBV7-8 and TRBJ2-3, with TRBD2 identical over 8 bases. Germline loops: CDR1 SGHVS, CDR2 FQNEAQ. The V and J ends lost 3 bases and 2 bases, in that order; junction bases with no gene match: 4. This CDR3 has 15 residues. Written as DNA, the CDR3 is TGTGCCAGCAGCTTGACTAGCGAGATCACAGATACGCAGTATTTT. Translation gives CASSLTSEITDTQYF.

There are a few counts of this clone. The V gene is TRBV19, the J gene TRBJ1-2; 10 bases are a match to TRBD1. V shed 6 bases and J 5 bases; nucleotides not matched to a gene: 3. Germline V lookup: CDR1 LNHDA, CDR2 SQIVND (reference sequence). This CDR3 has 13 amino acids. In DNA, the CDR3 is TGTGCCAGTAGGGGACAGGGGTTATATGGCTACACCTTC. Amino acid sequence: CASRGQGLYGYTF.

The genes are TRBV10-3 and TRBJ2-3; the match to TRBD2 covers 12 bases. Germline CDR1 ENHRY, CDR2 SYGVKD. V lost 0 bases to trimming and J lost 1 base; unmatched junction nucleotides: 5. The CDR3 extends over 18 amino acids. CDR3 DNA sequence: TGTGCCATCAGTGAGTCGGGGCTAGCGGGGGGGCGCACAGATACGCAGTATTTT. Its translation: CAISESGLAGGRTDTQYF.

The rearrangement uses TRBV14 and TRBJ2-7; a weak D match, TRBD1 (5 bases). This CDR3 has 14 amino acids. The V end was cut by 7 bases, the J end by 5 bases, with 18 bases between. Germline-derived CDR1 and CDR2 are SGHDN and FVKESK. CDR3 loop: CASTASRASHEQYF. CDR3 bases: TGTGCCAGCACCGCCTCCAGGGCGAGCCACGAGCAGTACTTC.

The CDR3 region has the DNA TGTGCCAGCAGCTTATTTGAGGGAAATAATTCACCCCTCCACTTT. This sequence encodes CASSLFEGNNSPLHF. The genes are TRBV7-8 and TRBJ1-6, with D uncertain. V was cut by 2 bases and J by 5 bases, with 10 bases left in between. This CDR3 contains 15 residues. In germline, CDR1 is SGHVS, CDR2 FQNEAQ.

The chain carries TRBV29-1 and TRBJ1-1; 7 positions match TRBD1. Germline CDR1 is SQVTM and CDR2 is ANQGSEA. V gave up 6 bases and J gave up 0 bases; unmatched junction bases: 4. The CDR3 length is 13 residues. The DNA of the CDR3 is TGCAGCGTCACCGGGACAGTGAACACTGAAGCTTTCTTT. Protein: CSVTGTVNTEAFF.

V usage is TRBV7-9 and J usage is TRBJ1-6; 10 bases line up with TRBD1. Per the germline V gene, CDR1 is SEHNR and CDR2 is FQNEAQ (reference sequence). The CDR3 runs to 16 residues. The V gene end was trimmed by 2 bases and the J gene end by 7 bases; junction bases not matched to a gene: 5. CDR3 coding DNA: TGTGCCAGCAGCTTATGGCGGGGACAGGGGAATTCACCCCTCCACTTT. Translation gives CASSLWRGQGNSPLHF.

The gene calls are TRBV18 and TRBJ1-5; D is unresolved. V dropped 3 bases and J dropped 5 bases, with 8 bases sitting between them. The CDR3 has 13 amino acids. The germline V gene encodes CDR1 KGHSH and CDR2 LQKENI. The CDR3 loop is CASSPGRDQPQHF. CDR3 DNA sequence: TGTGCCAGCTCACCTGGCCGGGATCAGCCCCAGCATTTT.

The chain has TRBV5-5 and TRBJ1-1; the D is unclear. Per germline, CDR1 SGHKS and CDR2 YYEKEE (reference sequence). The V gene lost 2 bases and the J gene lost 3 bases, with 8 bases spanning the gap. There are 13 residues in the CDR3. CDR3: CASSFTEYTEAFF. DNA for the CDR3: TGTGCCAGCAGCTTTACAGAGTACACTGAAGCTTTCTTT. Full variable domain (rest looked up from reference TRBV5-5 and TRBJ1-1): DAGVTQSPTHLIKTRGQQVTLRCSPISGHKSVSWYQQVLGQGPQFIFQYYEKEERGRGNFPDRFSARQFPNYSSELNVNALLLGDSALYLCASSFTEYTEAFFGQGTRLTVV.

The chain employs TRBV28 and TRBJ2-1; a weak D match, TRBD1 (6 bases). Trimming pared 7 bases from V and 3 bases from J, leaving 25 bases between. The CDR3 loop spans 18 amino acids. Germline assignment: CDR1 MDHEN and CDR2 SYDVKM. The CDR3 sequence: CASTNVDPRRGGYNEQFF. CDR3 DNA: TGTGCCAGCACCAATGTGGACCCCCGCAGGGGTGGCTACAATGAGCAGTTCTTC. Together with reference TRBV28 and TRBJ2-1, the CDR3 gives the full variable domain: DVKVTQSSRYLVKRTGEKVFLECVQDMDHENMFWYRQDPGLGLRLIYFSYDVKMKEKGDIPEGYSVSREKKERFSLILESASTNQTSMYLCASTNVDPRRGGYNEQFFGPGTRLTVL.

This chain joins TRBV10-2 and TRBJ2-7; TRBD2 agrees at 8 bases. There are 15 residues in the CDR3. Unmatched junction bases numbered 6, after V lost 5 bases and J lost 0 bases. The germline CDR1 and CDR2 sequences are WSHSY and SAAADI. The CDR3: CASSRTGTSSYEQYF. CDR3 bases: TGCGCCAGCAGTCGGACCGGGACTAGCTCCTACGAGCAGTACTTC.

The chain joins TRBV15 to TRBJ1-3, with D uncertain. V lost 0 bases to trimming and J lost 2 bases, with 11 bases between them. The CDR3 extends over 16 amino acids. The germline gives CDR1 LNHNV, CDR2 YYDKDF (reference sequence). DNA for the CDR3: TGTGCCACCAGCAGAGATCGGGGAGTAACTGGAAACACCATATATTTT. It codes for CATSRDRGVTGNTIYF.

The V and J genes are TRBV30 and TRBJ2-2; D perhaps matches TRBD1 (5 bases). The V end lost 8 bases, the J end lost 7 bases, and 11 bases lay between the germline ends. From germline, CDR1 is GTSNPN and CDR2 SVGIG (reference sequence). CDR3 length equals 11 residues. The CDR3 nucleotides read TGTGCCGGACCAGGGTTCGGGGAGCTGTTTTTT. Translation: CAGPGFGELFF.

J is TRBJ1-6 and V is TRBV7-9, with 7 bases aligning to TRBD1. In germline, CDR1 is SEHNR, CDR2 FQNEAQ (reference sequence). The CDR3 extends over 16 amino acids. The ends lost 1 base at V and 10 bases at J; junction bases unmatched: 10. This chain's CDR3 is CASSLGPTGKNSPLHF. The CDR3 DNA reads TGTGCCAGCAGCTTAGGACCGACAGGGAAAAACTCACCCCTCCACTTT.

The V gene is TRBV7-9, the J gene TRBJ2-3; D uncertain. This CDR3 has 11 residues. Trimming removed 3 bases from V and 6 bases from J, with 4 bases in between. Germline V gene lookup returns CDR1 SEHNR and CDR2 FQNEAQ (reference sequence). This CDR3 reads CASSFGDTQYF. The CDR3 DNA is TGTGCCAGCAGCTTCGGGGATACGCAGTATTTT. Variable domain in full (rest from reference TRBV7-9 and TRBJ2-3): DTGVSQNPRHKITKRGQNVTFRCDPISEHNRLYWYRQTLGQGPEFLTYFQNEAQLEKSRLLSDRFSAERPKGSFSTLEIQRTEQGDSAMYLCASSFGDTQYFGPGTRLTVL.

This rearrangement joins TRBV28 to TRBJ1-1; no firm D call. This CDR3 region has 14 residues. Germline V gene sequence: CDR1 MDHEN, CDR2 SYDVKM. Trimming removed 2 bases from V and 0 bases from J, with 7 bases in between. The CDR3 sequence: CASSLVQMNTEAFF. The CDR3 DNA reads as TGTGCCAGCAGTTTAGTTCAGATGAACACTGAAGCTTTCTTT.

About this clone itself: The sample contains more than one DNA sequence encoding this CDR3. The CDR3 reads CASSADSYNSPLHF. DNA for the CDR3: TGTGCCAGCTCAGCCGACAGCTATAATTCACCCCTCCACTTT. The chain links TRBV18 to TRBJ1-6, with D possibly being TRBD1 (5 bases). Trimming pared 5 bases from V and 3 bases from J, leaving 8 bases between. Germline CDR1 KGHSH, CDR2 LQKENI. CDR3 length: 14 amino acids.

The chain combines TRBV25-1 with TRBJ2-3; no firm D call. V lost 2 bases to trimming and J lost 7 bases, with 4 bases between them. The CDR3 is 11 residues long. Germline V lookup: CDR1 MGHDK, CDR2 SYGVNS. Written as DNA, the CDR3 is TGTGCCAGCAGTGAAGGGCATACGCAGTATTTT. Translation gives CASSEGHTQYF.

The V and J genes are TRBV20-1 and TRBJ1-1; D is undetermined. The CDR3 extends over 11 amino acids. V was trimmed by 1 base and J by 7 bases, leaving 7 bases between them. Germline V gene lookup returns CDR1 DFQATT and CDR2 SNEGSKA (reference sequence). CDR3 amino acids: CSARVSIEAFF. CDR3 DNA sequence: TGCAGTGCTAGAGTATCTATTGAAGCTTTCTTT.

The chain is built from TRBV6-1 and TRBJ1-4; D unresolved. Germline V lookup: CDR1 MNHNS, CDR2 SASEGT. CDR3 length: 14 amino acids. Trimming cost V 3 bases and J 3 bases, with 8 bases left between them. CDR3 DNA: TGTGCCAGCAGTGATTTGGTAGCTAATGAAAAACTGTTTTTT. Amino acid sequence: CASSDLVANEKLFF.

The chain recombines TRBV7-6 with TRBJ1-2, with D tentatively TRBD1 (5 bases). Germline-derived CDR1 and CDR2 are SGHVS and FNYEAQ. The CDR3 is made up of 16 amino acids. Deletions cut 0 bases from V and 8 bases from J, with 19 bases between. The CDR3 sequence is CASSLASGTAKFGYTF. The CDR3 DNA reads as TGTGCCAGCAGCTTAGCCTCCGGGACTGCTAAGTTCGGCTACACCTTC.

Concerning this clone itself: With a much larger clone just one base away, this may be a read error. This sequence joins TRBV13 and TRBJ1-1; D gene unclear. The germline V gene encodes CDR1 PRHDT and CDR2 FYEKMQ (reference sequence). This CDR3 spans 15 amino acids. For the CDR3, the DNA is TGTGCCAGCAGCCTGTCCCCGGGAGGAAACACTGAAGTTTTCTTT. As protein: CASSLSPGGNTEVFF.